This TCR beta chain originates from a study of blood T cells in healthy people across ages. In its sample, this clonotype was seen a few times. Primers used in a second PCR of about 6 to 12 cycles were a sample-barcoded 5' primer and a J-beta primer mix. In TCRdb, the 5' RACE reads were re-called with MiXCR into one record per CDR3 protein. The sample lists 1 million to 1.2 million distinct CDR3 sequences, less than 45% occurring once. Donors gave roughly 10 milliliters of peripheral blood apiece. Germline assignment: CDR1 MNHEY and CDR2 SVGAGI. The CDR3 has 13 residues. V was shortened by 8 bases and J by 0 bases, with 11 bases between the two germline ends.

The sample comprised blood. This TCR came from a young man in good health. The chain carries TRBV6-5 and TRBJ2-7, with a possible D match to TRBD1 (5 bases). The DNA of the CDR3 is TGTGCCAGCTACGACAGTTACTCCTACGAGCAGTACTTC. This sequence encodes CASYDSYSYEQYF.